This T cell receptor beta chain stems from a study of shared clonotypes between healthy human individuals. Across the study: Each donor's CD8 memory used one plate, CD8 naive two, each CD4 subset three.

At a deep level, the assay was run. Profiled with immunoSEQ multiplex PCR; TCRdb holds only in-frame clones, not every one. Of over 850,000 clones listed, 78% are singletons. The CDR3 loop spans 13 amino acids. Participating donors were healthy, HIV-negative adults free of recent acute infections or vaccinations. This TCR was recovered from a man younger than 35 in good health. Some clones in this sample may be carry-over from other donors' samples. This sequence joins TRBV21-1 and TRBJ1-1; TRBD1 is taken as the D call from the table, unchecked against the DNA. TRBV21-1 constitutes a pseudogene. The source material was memory CD4+ T cells from PBMCs. As to subset: CD45RA-negative fraction. CDR3 region: CASTLTGSPEAFF. In DNA form, the CDR3 reads TGTGCCAGCACCCTAACAGGTTCCCCTGAAGCTTTCTTT.